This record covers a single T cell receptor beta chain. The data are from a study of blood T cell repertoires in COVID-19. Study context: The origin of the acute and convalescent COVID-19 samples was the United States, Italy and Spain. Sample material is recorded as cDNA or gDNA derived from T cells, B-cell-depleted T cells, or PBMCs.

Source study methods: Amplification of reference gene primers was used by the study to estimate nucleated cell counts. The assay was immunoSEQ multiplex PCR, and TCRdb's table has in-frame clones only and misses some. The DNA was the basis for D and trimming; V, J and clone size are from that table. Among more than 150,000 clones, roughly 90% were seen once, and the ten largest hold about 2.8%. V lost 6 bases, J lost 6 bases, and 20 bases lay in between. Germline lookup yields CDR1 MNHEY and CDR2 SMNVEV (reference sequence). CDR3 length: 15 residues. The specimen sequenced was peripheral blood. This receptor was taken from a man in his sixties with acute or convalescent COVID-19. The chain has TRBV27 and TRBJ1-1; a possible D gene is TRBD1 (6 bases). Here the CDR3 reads CASSRGGQEHSEAFF. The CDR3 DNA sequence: TGTGCCAGCAGCCGCGGGGGCCAAGAACACTCTGAAGCTTTCTTT.